The 24 T cell receptor beta chains below all came from one sample that was sequenced in a study of blood T cell repertoires in COVID-19. Using immunoSEQ multiplex PCR, the repertoire was profiled, and TCRdb retains in-frame clones only, with some absent. Here the sample spans over 50,000 clones, just over 85% being singletons. The sample taken for sequencing was peripheral blood. These receptors were collected from a human donor in a cohort sampled during active COVID-19.

The chain carries TRBV27 and TRBJ2-7, with D uncertain. In germline, CDR1 is MNHEY, CDR2 SMNVEV (reference sequence). The CDR3 contains 15 residues. Trimming shortened V by 8 bases and J by 2 bases, and 19 bases separated the two germline ends. In nucleotides, the CDR3 is TGTGCCAGCCACTCCACGGTATCTCATGCCTACGAGCAGTACTTC. Its translation: CASHSTVSHAYEQYF.

The chain is built from TRBV19 and TRBJ1-5, with 7 bases fitting TRBD1. The CDR3 is 16 amino acids. J gave up 0 bases and V 2 bases, and 4 bases lay outside the gene matches. Germline V lookup: CDR1 LNHDA, CDR2 SQIVND (reference sequence). The CDR3 loop reads CASSIRTGVSNQPQHF. CDR3 DNA: TGTGCCAGTAGTATAAGAACAGGGGTTAGCAATCAGCCCCAGCATTTT.

The chain combines TRBV10-2 with TRBJ2-7; 12 bases agree with TRBD2. The ends lost 7 bases at V and 5 bases at J; junction bases unmatched: 9. The CDR3 is made up of 15 amino acids. Per the germline V gene, CDR1 is WSHSY and CDR2 is SAAADI. CDR3 region: CASNARLAGAHEQYF. The CDR3 DNA reads TGCGCCAGCAACGCGAGACTAGCGGGAGCTCACGAGCAGTACTTC.

This clone was recorded once. The chain uses TRBV11-2 and TRBJ1-3; TRBD1 matches at 8 bases. The germline V gene has CDR1 SGHAT and CDR2 FQNNGV. J lost 4 bases, V lost 5 bases, and 1 base had no gene match. There are 13 residues in the CDR3. The DNA for the CDR3 is TGTGCCAGCAGCCGGGACAGGGGAAACACCATATATTTT. The encoded protein is CASSRDRGNTIYF.

This clone was found a few times. Other nucleotide sequences from this sample produce the same CDR3. The V and J genes are TRBV18 and TRBJ2-2; TRBD1 matches 10 bases. The CDR3 has 15 amino acids. Germline V gene sequence: CDR1 KGHSH, CDR2 LQKENI. V lost 2 bases, J lost 5 bases, and 2 bases stayed unmatched. CDR3 DNA sequence: TGTGCCAGCTCACCAGACAGGGGGCTGACCGGGGAGCTGTTTTTT. Protein product: CASSPDRGLTGELFF.

The V call is TRBV14, the J call TRBJ1-1; D remains unclear. Per the germline V gene, CDR1 is SGHDN and CDR2 is FVKESK. The CDR3 totals 13 residues. V was pared by 4 bases and J by 7 bases, with 13 bases between. CDR3 region: CASSPRRVGEAFF. The CDR3 nucleotides read TGTGCCAGCAGCCCACGGCGGGTCGGTGAAGCTTTCTTT.

The gene calls are TRBV27 and TRBJ2-5, with D perhaps matching TRBD1 (6 bases). The V gene's germline CDR1 is MNHEY and CDR2 SMNVEV (reference sequence). The V end was cut by 7 bases, the J end by 1 base, with 13 bases between. The CDR3 has 14 amino acids. The CDR3 reads CASNRQGIQETQYF. DNA of the CDR3: TGTGCCAGCAACCGGCAGGGGATCCAAGAGACCCAGTACTTC.

V gene TRBV5-8 combines with J gene TRBJ1-2, with 7 nucleotides matching TRBD1. V lost 5 bases, J lost 5 bases, and 9 bases stayed unmatched. Per germline, CDR1 SGHTS and CDR2 YDEGEE. The CDR3 sequence is 14 residues long. As DNA, the CDR3 is TGTGCCAGCAGTAACTCACAGGGGAGGTATGGCTACACCTTC. It is translated as CASSNSQGRYGYTF.

Only one count was recorded for this clone. V usage is TRBV14 and J usage is TRBJ2-7; 9 positions agree with TRBD1. Trimming removed 8 bases from V and 3 bases from J; junction bases left unmatched: 11. CDR1 is SGHDN and CDR2 is FVKESK in the germline V gene. The CDR3 length is 15 residues. The CDR3 here is CASDPTPDRGYEQYF. CDR3 bases: TGTGCCAGCGACCCGACTCCGGACAGGGGCTACGAGCAGTACTTC.

The genes are TRBV19 and TRBJ1-5, with 9 nucleotides matching TRBD1. With V trimmed by 6 bases and J by 6 bases, 15 bases remained unmatched. CDR1 and CDR2 from the germline V gene are LNHDA and SQIVND (reference sequence). The CDR3 sequence is 17 residues long. This CDR3 reads CASSPFRGDRVSQPQHF. The CDR3 DNA follows: TGTGCCAGTAGCCCGTTCAGAGGGGACAGGGTAAGTCAGCCCCAGCATTTT.

The chain has TRBV28 and TRBJ1-5; no reliable D call. Germline V lookup: CDR1 MDHEN, CDR2 SYDVKM. CDR3 length equals 13 residues. V shed 1 base and J shed 4 bases, with 5 bases lying between them. The CDR3, as DNA: TGTGCCAGCAGTTTATCGGTAAATCAGCCCCAGCATTTT. Amino acid sequence: CASSLSVNQPQHF.

The chain is built from TRBV5-4 and TRBJ1-1; 8 nucleotides line up with TRBD1. The ends lost 0 bases at V and 4 bases at J; junction bases unmatched: 5. Germline V gene data show CDR1 as SGHNT and CDR2 as YYREEE (reference sequence). There are 15 residues in the CDR3. This chain's CDR3 is CASSLDQTGVTEAFF. The CDR3 bases are TGTGCCAGCAGCTTGGACCAGACAGGGGTCACTGAAGCTTTCTTT.

The chain recombines TRBV6-1 with TRBJ2-1; D unclear. CDR3 length equals 15 residues. Germline lookup yields CDR1 MNHNS and CDR2 SASEGT. The germline V and J ends were trimmed by 0 bases and 5 bases, with 11 bases remaining between them. Here the CDR3 reads CASSEAEYLNNEQFF. CDR3 nucleotides: TGTGCCAGCAGTGAAGCGGAGTATCTAAACAATGAGCAGTTCTTC.

The V gene is TRBV28, the J gene TRBJ1-3; D not resolved. CDR1 and CDR2 (germline): MDHEN, SYDVKM. V lost 6 bases and J 0 bases, leaving 15 bases between the germline ends. The CDR3 has 16 residues. The chain's CDR3 is CASSPWEVHSGNTIYF. The CDR3 DNA reads as TGTGCCAGCAGCCCATGGGAGGTCCACTCTGGAAACACCATATATTTT.

In its sample, this clone was seen a few times. Within the sample, other DNA sequences also encode this same CDR3. The chain has TRBV5-4 and TRBJ1-2, with D unclear. Germline CDR1 and CDR2: SGHNT and YYREEE (reference sequence). V dropped 0 bases and J dropped 4 bases, with 7 bases sitting between them. This CDR3 is built from 13 residues. CDR3 in amino acids: CASSLGAVYGYTF. CDR3 DNA sequence: TGTGCCAGCAGCTTGGGGGCAGTCTATGGCTACACCTTC.

V and J are TRBV6-1 and TRBJ1-5; no clear D. V was pared by 4 bases and J by 0 bases, with 16 bases between. Germline V gene data show CDR1 as MNHNS and CDR2 as SASEGT. CDR3 length: 17 residues. The CDR3 coding sequence is TGTGCCAGCAGTGCAACGGCGGCGCTTGGTAGCAATCAGCCCCAGCATTTT. This gives the protein CASSATAALGSNQPQHF.

The chain uses TRBV5-4 and TRBJ2-7; the match to TRBD2 covers 7 bases. Trimming took 4 bases from V and 7 from J; bases not matched to a gene: 17. CDR1 and CDR2 from the germline V gene are SGHNT and YYREEE (reference sequence). The CDR3 extends over 16 amino acids. The CDR3 DNA follows: TGTGCCAGCAGCCCCCCCGGGGAGGTAGCAGCGGGGGAGCAGTACTTC. Translation gives CASSPPGEVAAGEQYF.

The J gene is TRBJ2-3, the V gene TRBV4-2, with D maybe TRBD2 (6 bases). The germline gives CDR1 LGHNA, CDR2 YNFKEQ. CDR3 length: 17 residues. V lost 0 bases and J lost 0, with 13 bases in between. CDR3 nucleotide sequence: TGTGCCAGCAGCCAAGATCTAGGGGAGGCTAGCACAGATACGCAGTATTTT. Amino acid sequence: CASSQDLGEASTDTQYF.

The chain joins TRBV5-1 to TRBJ1-3; D is unclear. The CDR3 has 14 amino acids. Germline V lookup: CDR1 SGHRS, CDR2 YFSETQ. Deletions cut 0 bases from V and 0 bases from J, with 4 bases between. The CDR3 sequence: CASSLDTSGNTIYF. The CDR3 bases are TGCGCCAGCAGCTTGGACACCTCTGGAAACACCATATATTTT. The full variable domain, in which reference TRBV5-1 and TRBJ1-3 provide the parts outside the CDR3, is KAGVTQTPRYLIKTRGQQVTLSCSPISGHRSVSWYQQTPGQGLQFLFEYFSETQRNKGNFPGRFSGRQFSNSRSEMNVSTLELGDSALYLCASSLDTSGNTIYFGEGSWLTVV.

The chain links TRBV3-1 (or the pseudogene TRBV3-2) to TRBJ2-3, with TRBD1 identical over 9 bases. The junction had 10 bases not matched to a gene; V was cut back by 4 bases and J by 5 bases. The CDR3 contains 16 residues. Germline V gives CDR1 LGHDT, CDR2 YNNKEL (reference sequence). This CDR3 is CASSLRTGDIGDTQYF. The CDR3 DNA sequence: TGTGCCAGCAGCCTCAGGACAGGGGATATTGGAGATACGCAGTATTTT.

The chain employs TRBV4-1 and TRBJ2-1; 8 bases map to TRBD1. The CDR3 spans 15 residues. The V gene end was trimmed by 0 bases and the J gene end by 6 bases; junction bases not matched to a gene: 4. CDR1 and CDR2 from the germline V gene are MGHRA and YSYEKL. CDR3 residues: CASSQDRTGSNEQFF. DNA of the CDR3: TGCGCCAGCAGCCAAGACCGGACAGGGTCCAATGAGCAGTTCTTC.

This clone was detected only once. CDR3 nucleotides: TGTGCCAGCAGCCAAGTAAACACCGGGGAGCTGTTTTTT. Amino acid sequence: CASSQVNTGELFF. This chain connects TRBV3-1 (or the pseudogene TRBV3-2) to TRBJ2-2, with unresolved D. Between the trimmed V and J ends, which lost 1 base and 2 bases, there was a span of 2 bases. CDR1 and CDR2 from the germline V gene are LGHDT and YNNKEL (reference sequence). The CDR3 is made up of 13 amino acids.

The chain has TRBV28 and TRBJ2-7, with D perhaps matching TRBD1 (6 bases). The V gene lost 8 bases and the J gene lost 5 bases, with 10 bases spanning the gap. Germline values: CDR1 MDHEN, CDR2 SYDVKM. There are 11 residues in the CDR3. The CDR3: CASATGNEQYF. CDR3 nucleotides: TGTGCCAGCGCAACAGGGAACGAGCAGTACTTC. The entire variable domain, with the rest obtained from reference TRBV28 and TRBJ2-7, is as follows: DVKVTQSSRYLVKRTGEKVFLECVQDMDHENMFWYRQDPGLGLRLIYFSYDVKMKEKGDIPEGYSVSREKKERFSLILESASTNQTSMYLCASATGNEQYFGPGTRLTVT.

The V and J genes are TRBV5-1 and TRBJ1-4; D is unclear. The V end lost 4 bases, the J end lost 11 bases, and 18 bases lay between the germline ends. This CDR3 spans 14 amino acids. Germline V lookup: CDR1 SGHRS, CDR2 YFSETQ. The CDR3, as DNA: TGCGCCAGCAGCGCGCGGAAGGTAAGCGAGAAACTGTTTTTT. Protein sequence: CASSARKVSEKLFF.